Below are 13 T cell receptor beta chains sequenced from a single sample in a study of T-cell reconstitution after alpha-beta-depleted transplantation in children. A library of TCRbeta sequences, prepared with unique molecular identifiers, was generated. TCRdb redid the calling of the PCR reads with MiXCR, one entry per CDR3 protein. Here the sample spans about 500,000 distinct CDR3 sequences, around a third being singletons. Sequencing used PBMCs from the stem cell graft donor, obtained from the stem cell graft. The receptors derive from a human donor who donated a stem cell graft to a child with aplastic anemia.

The chain couples TRBV19 to TRBJ1-4; weak D call: TRBD1 (5 bases). CDR1 and CDR2 from the germline V gene are LNHDA and SQIVND (reference sequence). The CDR3 totals 15 residues. Trimming took 7 bases from V and 4 from J, leaving 16 bases between them. CDR3: CASTSRRGVNEKLFF. In DNA form, the CDR3 reads TGTGCCAGTACCTCTCGACGAGGGGTTAATGAAAAACTGTTTTTT.

This clonotype was seen a few times. The chain joins TRBV7-7 to TRBJ2-1; D may be TRBD2 (5 bases). The CDR3 extends over 15 amino acids. V lost 5 bases and J 3 bases, leaving 14 bases between the germline ends. Looked up from germline, CDR1 is SSHAT and CDR2 is FNYEAQ (reference sequence). DNA for the CDR3: TGTGCCAGCAGCGAGGGCCTAGCCGGCTACAATGAGCAGTTCTTC. As protein: CASSEGLAGYNEQFF.

The chain recombines TRBV14 with TRBJ1-2, with no clear D. Deletions cut 1 base from V and 0 bases from J, with 18 bases between. Germline V gene data show CDR1 as SGHDN and CDR2 as FVKESK. The CDR3 extends over 18 amino acids. This chain's CDR3 is CASSQAPPWESANYGYTF. In DNA form, the CDR3 reads TGTGCCAGCAGCCAAGCCCCCCCGTGGGAGTCTGCTAACTATGGCTACACCTTC.

The chain is built from TRBV7-2 and TRBJ2-1; no clear D gene. Germline lookup yields CDR1 SGHTA and CDR2 FQGNSA. The CDR3 runs 13 residues. Trimming took 4 bases from V and 7 from J, leaving 11 bases between them. The CDR3 DNA is TGTGCCAGCAGCTCAAGAAGGATAAATGAGCAGTTCTTC. Amino acid sequence: CASSSRRINEQFF.

About this clonotype itself: Mismatch with germline at one junction end may stem from a read error. The gene calls are TRBV5-6 and TRBJ1-3; 8 nucleotides align to TRBD1. The CDR3 totals 17 residues. The germline V gene encodes CDR1 SGHDT and CDR2 YYEEEE. CDR3 bases: TGTGCCAGCAGCAAAACGACAGGGGCCTCGTCTGGGAACACCATATATTTT. As protein: CASSKTTGASSGNTIYF.

This clonotype was seen repeatedly, ten times or more. The rearrangement uses TRBV11-3 and TRBJ2-1, with TRBD2 identical over 14 bases. CDR1 SGHNT and CDR2 YENEEA come from the germline V gene. There are 19 residues in the CDR3. J was trimmed by 2 bases and V by 4 bases; bases with no gene match: 10. The CDR3 spells CASSSRPGLAGDAYNEQFF. The DNA for the CDR3 is TGTGCCAGCAGCTCAAGACCGGGACTAGCGGGAGACGCCTACAATGAGCAGTTCTTC.

The gene calls are TRBV19 and TRBJ2-7; 12 bases line up with TRBD2. There are 15 residues in the CDR3. Looked up from germline, CDR1 is LNHDA and CDR2 is SQIVND (reference sequence). V lost 5 bases and J lost 0; bases outside the gene matches: 2. In nucleotides, the CDR3 is TGTGCCAGTAGTGAGACTAGCGGGAGCTCCTACGAGCAGTACTTC. It codes for CASSETSGSSYEQYF.

This clonotype was detected only once. The gene calls are TRBV12-3 or TRBV12-4 and TRBJ1-4; perhaps TRBD1 as D (5 bases). The CDR3 is 15 amino acids. Trimming stripped 4 bases from V and 4 bases from J, with 13 bases between. The CDR3 DNA follows: TGTGCCAGCAGTTGGGGGGGAGCCTTTAATGAAAAACTGTTTTTT. Protein sequence: CASSWGGAFNEKLFF.

The chain recombines TRBV7-8 with TRBJ2-3; 7 bases fit TRBD2. J lost 3 bases, V lost 1 base, and 7 bases had no gene match. CDR1 and CDR2 from the germline V gene are SGHVS and FQNEAQ. CDR3 length: 16 residues. CDR3 residues: CASSLGGGGPTDTQYF. In nucleotides, the CDR3 is TGTGCCAGCAGCTTAGGTGGGGGAGGGCCTACAGATACGCAGTATTTT.

The J gene is TRBJ2-3, the V gene TRBV29-1, with 7 bases identical to TRBD2. Germline V gene data show CDR1 as SQVTM and CDR2 as ANQGSEA. This CDR3 region has 16 residues. V shed 3 bases and J 3 bases; nucleotides not matched to a gene: 12. Written as DNA, the CDR3 is TGCAGCGTTGAGGGGCCGAGCGGGATAAGTACAGATACGCAGTATTTT. Residues: CSVEGPSGISTDTQYF.

The chain joins TRBV19 to TRBJ2-2; 11 nucleotides align to TRBD1. The CDR3 sequence is 18 residues long. CDR1 is LNHDA, CDR2 SQIVND, per germline (reference sequence). J was trimmed by 1 base and V by 4 bases; bases with no gene match: 8. The CDR3 region is CASSTLRTGGLNTGELFF. The CDR3 bases are TGTGCCAGTAGTACCCTCCGGACAGGGGGCTTGAACACCGGGGAGCTGTTTTTT.

The V call is TRBV20-1, the J call TRBJ2-1, with 10 bases aligning to TRBD2. V shed 7 bases, J shed 2 bases, and the junction held 11 bases outside the gene matches. The CDR3 is made up of 16 amino acids. Per germline, CDR1 DFQATT and CDR2 SNEGSKA (reference sequence). In nucleotides, the CDR3 is TGCAGTGGAACCGCTCATCTAGCGGGGGCCTACAATGAGCAGTTCTTC. It translates to CSGTAHLAGAYNEQFF.

This clonotype was detected a few times. The chain carries TRBV15 and TRBJ1-1, with 8 positions matching TRBD1. This CDR3 has 14 amino acids. After removal of 5 bases from V and 5 bases from J, the junction contained 7 bases not matched to a gene. CDR1 is LNHNV and CDR2 is YYDKDF in the germline V gene (reference sequence). CDR3 sequence reads: CATSAWTGKTEAFF. As DNA, the CDR3 is TGTGCCACCAGCGCTTGGACAGGGAAGACTGAAGCTTTCTTT.